The sequence of this TCR beta chain was determined in a study of response to subunit inactivated influenza vaccine. TCRdb fed the RT-PCR reads into MiXCR, producing one record per CDR3 protein. Altogether 200,000 to 300,000 distinct CDR3 sequences are present, about 12% being singletons, with the ten largest covering more than 7%. This clonotype was seen a handful of times. Antigen unknown. Study findings and constraints: The authors suggested that every seasonal influenza vaccination recruits few new T cells.

The CDR3 is 16 amino acids. Looked up from germline, CDR1 is LGHNA and CDR2 is YNFKEQ. V trimming: 4 bases; J trimming: 6 bases; junction bases outside the gene matches: 12. The starting material was non-naive T cells sorted from PBMCs, obtained 14 to 15 days before vaccination. The chain joins TRBV4-2 to TRBJ2-4; 7 nucleotides line up with TRBD2. This receptor was taken from a man aged 45-65 years who received an inactivated influenza vaccine. The DNA of the CDR3 is TGTGCCAGCAGCCCTGACACGGGGGGATGGGGAAACATTCAGTACTTC. Residues: CASSPDTGGWGNIQYF.